This TCR beta chain was recorded in a study of blood T cell repertoires in COVID-19. Overall study: Donors in the United States, Italy and Spain gave samples during acute or convalescent COVID-19.

Cohort placement rested on clinical history that participants reported themselves. Profiled with immunoSEQ multiplex PCR; TCRdb holds only in-frame clones, not every one. Altogether about 300,000 clones are present, roughly nine tenths being singletons, with the ten largest covering less than 3%. The V and J ends lost 4 bases and 4 bases respectively, with 14 bases between them. The germline V gene has CDR1 MDHEN and CDR2 SYDVKM. The CDR3 is 15 amino acids. The chain is built from TRBV28 and TRBJ1-5; no reliable D call. This TCR derives from a woman in her fifties or sixties who had been exposed to COVID-19. Material: PBMCs or T cells enriched from blood (not recorded which). CDR3 residues: CASSSRGLRNQPQHF. The CDR3 nucleotides read TGTGCCAGCAGTTCCAGAGGGTTGAGGAATCAGCCCCAGCATTTT. The full variable domain, its missing parts supplied by reference TRBV28 and TRBJ1-5, is DVKVTQSSRYLVKRTGEKVFLECVQDMDHENMFWYRQDPGLGLRLIYFSYDVKMKEKGDIPEGYSVSREKKERFSLILESASTNQTSMYLCASSSRGLRNQPQHFGDGTRLSIL.